What follows describes a single TCR beta chain. Its antigen remains unknown. V lost 4 bases to trimming and J lost 5 bases, with 15 bases between them. This CDR3 is built from 14 residues. Germline CDR1 SGHRS, CDR2 YFSETQ. This entry is derived from a study of cytomegalovirus exposure and HLA in healthy donors. Study-level results: Researchers reportedly found TCR beta sequences accurately predicted most subjects' HLA-A and HLA-B alleles. CMV serostatus was the only immune exposure information that was available. V segments that were indistinguishable, TRBV6-2 and TRBV6-3 among them, were omitted from analysis.

PCR primers comprised 60 Vbeta and 13 Jbeta primers. Sequenced by immunoSEQ multiplex PCR; TCRdb stores in-frame clones only, minus some. The sample has about 90,000 clones; 62% are singletons. Sequenced input: PBMCs. The clonotype comes from a woman in her 30s in good health and CMV-seropositive. V gene TRBV5-1 combines with J gene TRBJ1-1; D is perhaps TRBD1 (5 bases). CDR3 DNA sequence: TGCGCCAGCAGCACTTCCCAGGGCAGAACTGAAGCTTTCTTT. Translated, it gives CASSTSQGRTEAFF.